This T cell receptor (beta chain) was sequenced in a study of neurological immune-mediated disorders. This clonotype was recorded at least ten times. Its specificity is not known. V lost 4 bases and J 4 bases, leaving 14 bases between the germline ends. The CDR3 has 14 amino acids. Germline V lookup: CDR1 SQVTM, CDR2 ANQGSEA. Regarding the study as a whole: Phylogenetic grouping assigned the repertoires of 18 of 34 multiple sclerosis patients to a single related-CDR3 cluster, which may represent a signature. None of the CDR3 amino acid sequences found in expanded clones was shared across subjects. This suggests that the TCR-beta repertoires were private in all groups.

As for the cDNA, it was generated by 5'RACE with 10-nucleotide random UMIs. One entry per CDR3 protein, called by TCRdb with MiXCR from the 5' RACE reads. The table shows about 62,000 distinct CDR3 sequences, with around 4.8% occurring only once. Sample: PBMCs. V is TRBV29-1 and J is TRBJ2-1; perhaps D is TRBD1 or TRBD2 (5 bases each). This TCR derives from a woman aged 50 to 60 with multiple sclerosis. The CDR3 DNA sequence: TGCAGCGTTGTCACGGGGCCAGGATACAATGAGCAGTTCTTC. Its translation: CSVVTGPGYNEQFF.